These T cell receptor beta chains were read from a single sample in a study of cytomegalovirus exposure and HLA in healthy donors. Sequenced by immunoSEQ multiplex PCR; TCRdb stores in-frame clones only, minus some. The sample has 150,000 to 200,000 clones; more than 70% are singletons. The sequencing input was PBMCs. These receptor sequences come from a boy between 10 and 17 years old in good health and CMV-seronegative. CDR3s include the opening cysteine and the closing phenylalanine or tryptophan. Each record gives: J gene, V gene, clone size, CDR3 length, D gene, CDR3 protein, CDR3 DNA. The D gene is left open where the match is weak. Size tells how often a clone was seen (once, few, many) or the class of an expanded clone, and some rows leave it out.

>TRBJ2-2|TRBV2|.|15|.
CASSEVDLNTGELFF
TGTGCCAGCAGTGAAGTAGATTTAAACACCGGGGAGCTGTTTTTT
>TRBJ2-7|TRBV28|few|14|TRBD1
CASSLSTGGYEQYF
TGTGCCAGCAGTTTGTCTACAGGGGGCTACGAGCAGTACTTC
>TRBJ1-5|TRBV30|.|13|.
CACSTGSNQPQHF
TGTGCCTGTTCGACGGGTAGCAATCAGCCCCAGCATTTT
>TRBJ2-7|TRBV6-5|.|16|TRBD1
CASSSLYRGNGYEQYF
TGTGCCAGCAGTTCGTTGTACAGGGGAAACGGTTACGAGCAGTACTTC
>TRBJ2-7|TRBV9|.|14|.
CASSVAGFSYEQYF
TGTGCCAGCAGCGTAGCAGGTTTCTCCTACGAGCAGTACTTC
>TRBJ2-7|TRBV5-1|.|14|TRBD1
CASSFRQGYNEQYF
TGCGCCAGCAGCTTTCGACAGGGGTACAACGAGCAGTACTTC
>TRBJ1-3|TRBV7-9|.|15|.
CASREDGRSGNTIYF
TGTGCCAGCCGGGAGGACGGCCGCTCTGGAAACACCATATATTTT
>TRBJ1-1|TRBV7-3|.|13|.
CASSLDTKSEAFF
TGTGCCAGCAGCTTAGATACGAAGAGTGAAGCTTTCTTT
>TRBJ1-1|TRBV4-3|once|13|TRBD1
CASSRQGSTEAFF
TGCGCCAGCAGCCGACAGGGTAGCACTGAAGCTTTCTTT
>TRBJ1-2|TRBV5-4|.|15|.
CASSRPAGDGYGYTF
TGTGCCAGCAGTAGACCGGCGGGGGATGGGTATGGCTACACCTTC
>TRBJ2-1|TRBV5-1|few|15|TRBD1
CASSLQGSSYNEQFF
TGCGCCAGCAGCTTACAGGGGAGCTCCTACAATGAGCAGTTCTTC
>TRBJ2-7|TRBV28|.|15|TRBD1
CASRFEGQGRYEQYF
TGTGCCAGCCGCTTCGAAGGACAGGGACGCTACGAGCAGTACTTC
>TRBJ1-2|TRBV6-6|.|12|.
CASSYLINGYTF
TGTGCCAGCAGTTACTTAATTAATGGCTACACCTTC
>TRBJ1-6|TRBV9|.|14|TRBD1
CASSVTGGGSPLHF
TGTGCCAGCAGCGTCACAGGGGGCGGATCACCCCTCCACTTT
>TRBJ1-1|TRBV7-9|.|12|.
CSSNRAAAEAFF
TGTTCCAGCAACAGGGCGGCGGCTGAAGCTTTCTTT
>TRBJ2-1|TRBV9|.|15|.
CASSVAGRSYNEQFF
TGTGCCAGCAGCGTAGCGGGGAGGTCCTACAATGAGCAGTTCTTC
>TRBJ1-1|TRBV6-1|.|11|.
CASSGDSWAFF
TGTGCCAGCAGCGGGGACTCTTGGGCTTTCTTT
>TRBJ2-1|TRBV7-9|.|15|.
CASSLRDLLYNEQFF
TGTGCCAGCAGCTTACGGGACTTACTATACAATGAGCAGTTCTTC
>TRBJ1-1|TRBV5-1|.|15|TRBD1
CASSNTGGGNTEAFF
TGCGCCAGCAGTAACACAGGGGGAGGGAACACTGAAGCTTTCTTT
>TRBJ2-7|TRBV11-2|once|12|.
CASGEASYEQYF
TGTGCCAGCGGGGAGGCCTCCTACGAGCAGTACTTC